The sequence of this TCR beta chain was determined in a study of blood T cell repertoires in COVID-19. Per the original methods: Amplification from reference gene primers served as the basis for estimated nucleated cell counts. TCRdb's copy holds only in-frame clones and misses some; the assay was immunoSEQ multiplex PCR. V, J and clone size reflect that table, while D and trimming were determined from the DNA. The data hold approximately 150,000 clones, with 75% to 90% observed a single time. V dropped 8 bases and J dropped 1 base, with 11 bases sitting between them. Looked up from germline, CDR1 is SNHLY and CDR2 is FYNNEI. The CDR3 has 13 amino acids.

The sequence derives from a man in his sixties or seventies who had been exposed to COVID-19. This chain uses TRBV2 with TRBJ1-1; D is possibly TRBD1 (5 bases). The sequencing sample was made of PBMCs or T cells enriched from blood (not recorded which). The CDR3 DNA is TGTGCCAGCGGCAGGGTGGGGAACACTGAAGCTTTCTTT. This encodes CASGRVGNTEAFF. The variable domain in full, with the rest retrieved from reference TRBV2 and TRBJ1-1, is EPEVTQTPSHQVTQMGQEVILRCVPISNHLYFYWYRQILGQKVEFLVSFYNNEISEKSEIFDDQFSVERPDGSNFTLKIRSTKLEDSAMYFCASGRVGNTEAFFGQGTRLTVV.